The 29 T cell receptor beta chains below were found in one sample sequenced in a study of identical twins. MiXCR, run by TCRdb on the 5' RACE reads, gives a single entry per CDR3 protein. The profile covers hundreds of thousands of distinct CDR3 sequences, with less than 25% appearing a single time and around 4.4% taken by the ten largest. These data also featured in a second study, about T cells expressing NK-cell markers.

The sequenced sample consisted of PBMCs. The receptor source for this set is a woman aged 18-29 years in good health.

The chain employs TRBV7-2 and TRBJ2-3; 7 nucleotides agree with TRBD2. V lost 5 bases to trimming and J lost 0 bases; unmatched junction nucleotides: 5. Germline values: CDR1 SGHTA, CDR2 FQGNSA. The CDR3 runs 15 residues. In nucleotides, the CDR3 is TGTGCCAGCAGCGTTAGCGGGCATAGCACAGATACGCAGTATTTT. Amino acids: CASSVSGHSTDTQYF.

J is TRBJ2-1 and V is TRBV3-1; no definite D call. V was shortened by 3 bases and J by 9 bases, with 21 bases between the two germline ends. CDR3 length: 16 amino acids. Per the germline V gene, CDR1 is LGHDT and CDR2 is YNNKEL (reference sequence). CDR3 region: CASSQSVRLAPPEQFF. CDR3 nucleotide sequence: TGTGCCAGCAGCCAGTCTGTACGCTTGGCCCCCCCTGAGCAGTTCTTC.

The chain joins TRBV12-3 or TRBV12-4 to TRBJ2-5, with D possibly being TRBD1 (5 bases). The CDR3 has 13 residues. V was pared by 7 bases and J by 1 base, with 10 bases between. The CDR3 region has the DNA TGTGCCAGCACCCGACAGCCCCAAGAGACCCAGTACTTC. Translated: CASTRQPQETQYF.

The chain couples TRBV7-2 to TRBJ1-2, with TRBD1 identical over 7 bases. This CDR3 region has 13 residues. The germline gives CDR1 SGHTA, CDR2 FQGNSA. J lost 12 bases, V lost 3 bases, and 10 bases had no gene match. The CDR3 here is CASSFSYQGEDTF. CDR3 DNA: TGTGCCAGCAGCTTCTCTTATCAGGGGGAAGACACCTTC.

The table lists this clonotype with many counts. The V and J genes are TRBV5-1 and TRBJ2-7; 8 bases agree with TRBD2. The CDR3 has 14 residues. J gave up 2 bases and V 2 bases, and 3 bases lay outside the gene matches. Germline V gene lookup returns CDR1 SGHRS and CDR2 YFSETQ. The CDR3 nucleotides are TGCGCCAGCAGCTTACAGCGGGGGACCTACGAGCAGTACTTC. It codes for CASSLQRGTYEQYF.

This clonotype was found a few times. This chain uses TRBV7-9 with TRBJ2-2; D is unclear. CDR3 length: 11 residues. The V and J ends lost 5 bases and 7 bases respectively, with 5 bases between them. Germline CDR1 and CDR2: SEHNR and FQNEAQ (reference sequence). Written as DNA, the CDR3 is TGTGCCAGCAGCGTGGACGGGGAGCTGTTTTTT. Its translation: CASSVDGELFF.

This clonotype has a count of ten or more. V gene TRBV20-1 combines with J gene TRBJ2-5; D remains unclear. Germline values: CDR1 DFQATT, CDR2 SNEGSKA (reference sequence). V was pared by 2 bases and J by 1 base, with 8 bases between. This CDR3 has 13 residues. The CDR3 nucleotides are TGCAGTGCTAGACTCCTCCCCCAAGAGACCCAGTACTTC. Its translation: CSARLLPQETQYF.

This chain connects TRBV14 to TRBJ2-1, with 11 bases that match TRBD2. Germline loops: CDR1 SGHDN, CDR2 FVKESK. The CDR3 loop spans 17 amino acids. The trim removed 2 bases at V and 8 bases at J, leaving 11 bases unmatched. The CDR3 coding sequence is TGTGCCAGCAGCCAATCGGGGCTGGCTAGCGGGAGGTATGAGCAGTTCTTC. This gives the protein CASSQSGLASGRYEQFF.

The CDR3, as DNA: TGTGCCAGCAGCGGTAAAACTAGCGACGAGCAGTACTTC. Amino acids: CASSGKTSDEQYF. V and J are TRBV9 and TRBJ2-7, with 7 bases lining up with TRBD2. Looked up from germline, CDR1 is SGDLS and CDR2 is YYNGEE. The junction had 5 bases not matched to a gene; V was cut back by 3 bases and J by 5 bases. This CDR3 has 13 residues.

The J gene is TRBJ2-2, the V gene TRBV12-3 or TRBV12-4; 8 positions match TRBD1. V trimming: 7 bases; J trimming: 4 bases; junction bases outside the gene matches: 8. The CDR3 contains 15 residues. CDR3 sequence reads: CASNRDRSSTGELFF. The CDR3, as DNA: TGTGCCAGCAACCGGGACAGGAGCTCCACCGGGGAGCTGTTTTTT.

This clonotype was seen at least ten times. The chain joins TRBV12-3 or TRBV12-4 to TRBJ2-5; a possible D gene is TRBD2 (6 bases). This CDR3 region has 14 residues. V lost 6 bases and J 4 bases, leaving 15 bases between the germline ends. CDR3 in DNA: TGTGCCAGCAGCCCCGGGGGAGTCGGAGAGACCCAGTACTTC. Translating gives CASSPGGVGETQYF.

This clonotype was picked up a small number of times. V gene TRBV20-1 combines with J gene TRBJ1-6; 8 nucleotides align to TRBD1. V lost 5 bases, J lost 7 bases, and 10 bases stayed unmatched. This CDR3 spans 15 amino acids. Per the germline V gene, CDR1 is DFQATT and CDR2 is SNEGSKA (reference sequence). CDR3 amino acids: CSAHDWTGSNSPLHF. The CDR3 DNA reads TGCAGTGCTCATGACTGGACAGGGTCGAATTCACCCCTCCACTTT.

Turning to this clonotype: At one boundary the junction diverges from the germline segment, which might be a read error. CDR3 in DNA: TGTGCCTGCAGTTTGTCGACGAGGAGGGACGGAAACACCGGGGAGCTGTTTTTT. It yields the protein CACSLSTRRDGNTGELFF. The J gene is TRBJ2-2, the V gene TRBV3-1, with a tentative D call TRBD2 (6 bases). In germline, CDR1 is LGHDT, CDR2 YNNKEL (reference sequence). This CDR3 comprises 18 residues.

This clonotype has only a few counts. The chain joins TRBV20-1 to TRBJ1-3; tentative D call: TRBD1 (6 bases). V lost 1 base and J lost 3, with 16 bases in between. In germline, CDR1 is DFQATT, CDR2 SNEGSKA (reference sequence). This CDR3 has 16 residues. CDR3 protein: CSARALGGAGGNTIYF. The CDR3 bases are TGCAGTGCTAGAGCACTAGGGGGGGCGGGTGGAAACACCATATATTTT.

The gene calls are TRBV5-1 and TRBJ2-3; D call uncertain. The V end lost 3 bases, the J end lost 3 bases, and 14 bases lay between the germline ends. The CDR3 loop spans 15 amino acids. In germline, CDR1 is SGHRS, CDR2 YFSETQ. The DNA for the CDR3 is TGCGCCAGCAGCTCCACGGATCTGGAGACAGATACGCAGTATTTT. This gives the protein CASSSTDLETDTQYF.

This clonotype was recorded a few times. This chain joins TRBV6-5 and TRBJ1-6, with D possibly being TRBD1 (6 bases). Germline assignment: CDR1 MNHEY and CDR2 SVGAGI. This CDR3 comprises 12 residues. Trimming removed 6 bases at V and 9 bases at J, with 9 bases between. The CDR3 bases are TGTGCCAGCAGAGGACAGCGTTCACCCCTCCACTTT. Its translation is CASRGQRSPLHF.

V and J are TRBV20-1 and TRBJ2-1, with 10 positions matching TRBD1. Germline CDR1 reads DFQATT; CDR2 reads SNEGSKA (reference sequence). The CDR3 loop spans 14 amino acids. With 7 bases clipped from V and 4 bases from J, the junction kept 7 bases outside the gene matches. CDR3 nucleotides: TGCAGTGGACAGGGGGCTCGGGAGTACAATGAGCAGTTCTTC. It specifies CSGQGAREYNEQFF.

This clonotype has more than one count but fewer than ten. The chain has TRBV28 and TRBJ2-3; D remains ambiguous. Germline V gene data show CDR1 as MDHEN and CDR2 as SYDVKM. V gave up 3 bases and J gave up 7 bases, with 5 bases separating them. There are 11 residues in the CDR3. CDR3 residues: CASSLVNTQYF. In DNA, the CDR3 is TGTGCCAGCAGTTTGGTGAATACGCAGTATTTT.

In this sample, this clonotype turned up a few times. CDR3 residues: CSASAGRNEKLFF. The CDR3 region has the DNA TGCAGTGCTAGCGCGGGGCGCAATGAAAAACTGTTTTTT. J is TRBJ1-4 and V is TRBV20-1; a possible D gene is TRBD1 (5 bases). V was clipped by 3 bases and J by 5 bases, with 10 bases between them. The length of the CDR3 is 13 residues. Germline V gives CDR1 DFQATT, CDR2 SNEGSKA (reference sequence).

On this clonotype: A read error may produce the germline difference seen at one junction end. The chain has TRBV7-9 and TRBJ2-1, with 11 bases that match TRBD2. CDR1 is SEHNR and CDR2 is FQNEAQ in the germline V gene (reference sequence). This CDR3 contains 15 residues. CDR3 in DNA: TGTGCCAGCAGCATAGCGGGAGGGCCGTTAGATGAGCAGTTCTTC. Translation: CASSIAGGPLDEQFF.

The gene calls are TRBV7-9 and TRBJ2-7; D is perhaps TRBD2 (5 bases). V gave up 3 bases and J gave up 0 bases, with 15 bases separating them. CDR1 SEHNR and CDR2 FQNEAQ come from the germline V gene (reference sequence). The CDR3 covers 16 residues. CDR3 protein: CASSFIPGAVSYEQYF. The CDR3 coding sequence is TGTGCCAGCAGCTTCATCCCAGGAGCGGTCTCCTACGAGCAGTACTTC.

The J gene is TRBJ2-1, the V gene TRBV7-2; D unresolved. Deletions cut 4 bases from V and 0 bases from J, with 10 bases between. Germline V gene data show CDR1 as SGHTA and CDR2 as FQGNSA. This CDR3 spans 15 amino acids. This chain's CDR3 is CASSSSISSYNEQFF. In nucleotides, the CDR3 is TGTGCCAGCAGCTCTTCCATTAGCTCCTACAATGAGCAGTTCTTC. Drawing the rest from reference TRBV7-2 and TRBJ2-1, the complete variable domain is GAGVSQSPSNKVTEKGKDVELRCDPISGHTALYWYRQSLGQGLEFLIYFQGNSAPDKSGLPSDRFSAERTGGSVSTLTIQRTQQEDSAVYLCASSSSISSYNEQFFGPGTRLTVL.

The chain couples TRBV9 to TRBJ1-1; D uncertain. Trimming stripped 4 bases from V and 4 bases from J, with 8 bases between. This CDR3 has 12 residues. The germline V gene encodes CDR1 SGDLS and CDR2 YYNGEE. DNA of the CDR3: TGTGCCAGCAGCAAGGATTCCACTGAAGCTTTCTTT. Translation gives CASSKDSTEAFF.

This clonotype was recorded many times. The CDR3 loop is CASSLGLNSPLHF. The CDR3 nucleotides are TGTGCCAGCAGTTTAGGTCTAAATTCACCCCTCCACTTT. V and J are TRBV12-3 or TRBV12-4 and TRBJ1-6, with no clear D. The CDR3 totals 13 residues. Deletions cut 1 base from V and 7 bases from J, with 5 bases between.

The chain recombines TRBV27 with TRBJ2-7; D uncertain. CDR1 MNHEY and CDR2 SMNVEV come from the germline V gene (reference sequence). The CDR3 loop spans 14 amino acids. Trimming stripped 4 bases from V and 4 bases from J, with 14 bases between. CDR3 loop: CASSSRAPQYEQYF. CDR3 DNA sequence: TGTGCCAGCAGTTCCCGGGCACCCCAGTACGAGCAGTACTTC.

This clonotype showed up just a few times. The chain carries TRBV10-3 and TRBJ2-2; TRBD2 agrees at 7 bases. The CDR3 totals 13 residues. Trimming took 7 bases from V and 5 from J; bases not matched to a gene: 4. CDR1 is ENHRY and CDR2 is SYGVKD in the germline V gene. This CDR3 is CAIMPSGTGELFF. The CDR3 nucleotides are TGTGCCATCATGCCTAGCGGAACCGGGGAGCTGTTTTTT.

The chain is built from TRBV7-9 and TRBJ2-3, with D possibly being TRBD1 (6 bases). V lost 3 bases and J lost 3, with 13 bases in between. Germline V CDR1 and CDR2: SEHNR, FQNEAQ (reference sequence). This CDR3 spans 15 amino acids. The CDR3 reads CASSFQGQGTDTQYF. DNA of the CDR3: TGTGCCAGCAGCTTCCAGGGACAAGGGACAGATACGCAGTATTTT. Full variable domain (missing parts from reference TRBV7-9 and TRBJ2-3): DTGVSQNPRHKITKRGQNVTFRCDPISEHNRLYWYRQTLGQGPEFLTYFQNEAQLEKSRLLSDRFSAERPKGSFSTLEIQRTEQGDSAMYLCASSFQGQGTDTQYFGPGTRLTVL.

The V gene is TRBV12-3 or TRBV12-4, the J gene TRBJ2-1, with D maybe TRBD1 (5 bases). The V end was cut by 9 bases, the J end by 7 bases, with 19 bases between. This CDR3 comprises 14 residues. The CDR3 loop reads CASKNRQSWNEQFF. CDR3 nucleotides: TGTGCCAGTAAAAACCGACAGTCTTGGAATGAGCAGTTCTTC.

The chain has TRBV10-2 and TRBJ2-5; 9 nucleotides align to TRBD2. This CDR3 comprises 13 residues. Germline values: CDR1 WSHSY, CDR2 SAAADI. V shed 5 bases and J 5 bases; nucleotides not matched to a gene: 3. The CDR3 sequence is CASSIAGVETQYF. The CDR3 DNA reads TGCGCCAGCAGTATAGCGGGAGTGGAGACCCAGTACTTC.